The following is a TCR beta chain sequence with its context. The antigen it recognizes is unknown. No clone much larger than this one lies a single base away; base qualities are absent. TCRbeta repertoires were quantified from mRNA rather than genomic DNA, which captures expressed receptors. Without any cell sorting, leukocytes from the buffy coat were collected into Trizol, and RNA was extracted using the Direct-zol RNA MiniPrep Plus kit. EDTA blood tubes were centrifuged immediately at 4°C to separate plasma, buffy coat and red blood cells. This sample was included in a study of robustness of blood B and T cell sequencing listed by TCRdb under 2018. Some background on the complete study: The goal of the study was to figure out the amount of peripheral blood required to reliably characterize the TCRbeta and IgG repertoires of an individual. Each of the approximately nine independently drawn blood samples had its TCRbeta and IgG repertoires measured. As technical replicates, two replicate TCRbeta cDNA libraries were made from one shared RNA pool taken from a single 10 ml draw.

Study-level results and caveats: Coverage of the top 10,000 TCRbeta clonotypes approached saturation when 3 or 4 tubes (roughly 26-45 ml blood) were combined. When technical replicate libraries were compared, more than 85% of the top 10,000 TCRbeta clonotypes in one library also turned up in the other. Evidence of cross-contamination, likely resulting from batch processing, was observed in one pair of TCRbeta libraries, and the UMI-sequence pairs shared between the two libraries were removed. No improvement in the overlap of rare TCRbeta clonotypes was observed when tubes were pooled, implying that much larger blood volumes would be needed for rare TCRbeta clonotypes to be captured. The 1,000 most abundant TCRbeta clonotypes from the pooled draws were found in every single 10 ml sample. The TCRbeta rarefaction curves did not fully level off, which suggests either under-sequencing or many low-abundance clonotypes. Immediate fractionation was required for EDTA tubes, so the use of EDTA tubes in multi-site collections was limited.

Library prep was done by PCR. For sequencing, an Illumina MiSeq was employed. cDNA was made using SMARTScribe reverse transcriptase and a 5' template-switch oligo that added a universal priming site. Each cDNA molecule was tagged by a 12-nucleotide random unique molecular identifier (UMI) carried on the template-switch oligo. Chain-specific reverse primers targeted TCRbeta transcripts during reverse transcription. Uracil DNA glycosylase treatment was used to remove residual template-switch adapters, and a Qiagen MinElute kit was used to purify the cDNA. The first PCR ran for approximately 20 cycles with KAPA HiFi HotStart ReadyMix and step-out primers, divided among four 50 microliter reactions. Before any further amplification, the products of the first-round PCR were gel-purified. Illumina Nextera adapters were added in a second roughly 8-cycle PCR, after which libraries were purified and pooled. A 50-nucleotide 5' read captured the UMI barcode for each TCRbeta molecule. Processing in the source paper ran as follows. Using the MIGEC toolkit, reads were grouped by UMI into consensus reads. PEAR was used to merge forward and reverse consensus reads into final reads. Identical UMI-sequence pairs shared across libraries were treated as cross-sample contamination and removed by a custom decontamination script. V(D)J assignment and CDR3 extraction were performed with MIGMAP, a wrapper around IgBLAST. A TCR clonotype was defined as sharing the same V gene, J gene and CDR3 amino acid sequence, and CDR1 and CDR2 were not sequenced. TCRdb trimmed public reads at Q25 via fastp, called clones via MiXCR and kept in-frame beta chains. Duplicate CDR3 protein sequences are folded into a single record with the most common DNA and genes. These V and J calls derive from TCRdb rather than the authors' analysis. The sample contains approximately 3,500 distinct CDR3 sequences, about 50% of them found a single time. Of the sample, roughly a quarter is held by the ten largest clones.

V is pared back by 3 bases and J by 4 bases, with 12 bases lying between the germline termini. From a lookup of the germline V gene, CDR1 and CDR2 are SQVTM and ANQGSEA. The CDR3 contains 14 residues, cysteine and phenylalanine counted. The sequence is cut down to CDR3 DNA, 42 bases in frame from base 1. Sequenced sample: peripheral blood. The chain uses TRBV29-1 and TRBJ2-2; a tentative D match to TRBD1 spans 5 bases. The clonotype comes from a human donor in good health. Here the CDR3 is given as CSVEQGEGTGELFF. The DNA sequence is given as TGCAGCGTTGAGCAGGGTGAAGGCACCGGGGAGCTGTTTTTT.